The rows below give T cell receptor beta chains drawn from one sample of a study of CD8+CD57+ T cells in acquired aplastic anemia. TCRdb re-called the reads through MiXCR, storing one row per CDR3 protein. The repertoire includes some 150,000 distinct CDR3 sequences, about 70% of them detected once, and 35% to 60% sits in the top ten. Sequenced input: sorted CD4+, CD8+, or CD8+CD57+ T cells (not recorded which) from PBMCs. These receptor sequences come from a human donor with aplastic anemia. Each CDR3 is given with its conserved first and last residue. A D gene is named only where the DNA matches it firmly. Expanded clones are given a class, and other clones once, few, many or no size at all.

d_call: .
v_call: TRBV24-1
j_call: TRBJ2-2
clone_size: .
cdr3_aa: CATSEVLALNTGELFF
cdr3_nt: TGTGCCACCAGTGAAGTGCTAGCGTTGAACACCGGGGAGCTGTTTTTT

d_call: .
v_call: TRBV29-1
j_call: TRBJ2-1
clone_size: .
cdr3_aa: CSVQLSVDEQFF
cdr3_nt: TGCAGCGTTCAGTTGTCCGTCGATGAGCAGTTCTTC

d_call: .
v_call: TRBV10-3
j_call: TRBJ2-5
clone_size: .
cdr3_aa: CAISDLRASETQYF
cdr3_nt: TGTGCCATCAGTGATTTAAGGGCAAGCGAGACCCAGTACTTC

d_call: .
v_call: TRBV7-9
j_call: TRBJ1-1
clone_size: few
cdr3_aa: CASSARDGNTEAFF
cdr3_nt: TGTGCCAGCAGCGCCCGGGACGGGAACACTGAAGCTTTCTTT

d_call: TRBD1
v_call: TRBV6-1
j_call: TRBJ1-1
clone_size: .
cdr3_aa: CASSEAPGQGNTEAFF
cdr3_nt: TGTGCCAGCAGTGAAGCGCCGGGACAGGGGAACACTGAAGCTTTCTTT

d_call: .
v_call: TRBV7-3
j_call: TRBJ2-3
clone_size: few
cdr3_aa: CASSDLGTDTQYF
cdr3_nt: TGTGCCAGCAGCGACCTAGGGACAGATACGCAGTATTTT

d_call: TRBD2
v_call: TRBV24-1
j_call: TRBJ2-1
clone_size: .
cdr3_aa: CATSDPSGGAGNEQFF
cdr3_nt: TGTGCCACCAGTGACCCAAGCGGGGGGGCAGGCAATGAGCAGTTCTTC

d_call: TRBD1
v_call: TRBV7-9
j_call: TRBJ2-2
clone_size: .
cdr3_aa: CASSSGQGIGELFF
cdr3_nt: TGTGCCAGCAGCTCGGGACAGGGGATCGGGGAGCTGTTTTTT

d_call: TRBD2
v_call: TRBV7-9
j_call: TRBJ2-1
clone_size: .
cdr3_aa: CASSSLAGGDNEQFF
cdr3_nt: TGTGCCAGCAGCTCCCTAGCGGGAGGGGACAATGAGCAGTTCTTC

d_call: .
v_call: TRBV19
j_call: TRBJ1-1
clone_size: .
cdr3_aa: CASSLRPYDEAFF
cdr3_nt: TGTGCCAGTAGCCTCAGGCCCTACGATGAAGCTTTCTTT

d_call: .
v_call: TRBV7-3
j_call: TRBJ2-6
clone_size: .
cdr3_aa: CASKTGGLGANVLTF
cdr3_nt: TGTGCCAGCAAAACAGGAGGGTTAGGGGCCAACGTCCTGACTTTC

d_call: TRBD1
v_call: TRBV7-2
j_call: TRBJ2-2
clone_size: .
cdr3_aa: CASSLSGQGAVGELFF
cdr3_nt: TGTGCCAGCAGCTTGTCGGGACAGGGGGCTGTCGGGGAGCTGTTTTTT

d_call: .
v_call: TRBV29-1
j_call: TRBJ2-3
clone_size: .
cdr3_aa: CSVSRFGDTQYF
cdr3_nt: TGCAGCGTTTCACGATTCGGAGATACGCAGTATTTT

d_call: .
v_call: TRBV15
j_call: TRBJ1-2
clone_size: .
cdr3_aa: CATSIQKDGNYGYTF
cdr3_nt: TGTGCCACCAGCATACAGAAGGACGGTAACTATGGCTACACCTTC

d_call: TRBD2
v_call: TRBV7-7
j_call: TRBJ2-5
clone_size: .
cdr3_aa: CASSIGLAHQETQYF
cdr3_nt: TGTGCTAGCAGCATCGGACTAGCGCACCAAGAGACCCAGTACTTC

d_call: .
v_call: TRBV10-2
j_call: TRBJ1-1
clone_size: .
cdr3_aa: CASSEFGSPGTEAFF
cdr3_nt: TGCGCCAGCAGTGAGTTCGGGAGCCCGGGCACTGAAGCTTTCTTT

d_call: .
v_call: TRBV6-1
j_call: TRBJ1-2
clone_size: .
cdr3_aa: CASTAEGYGHTF
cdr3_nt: TGTGCCAGCACTGCGGAAGGTTATGGCCACACCTTC

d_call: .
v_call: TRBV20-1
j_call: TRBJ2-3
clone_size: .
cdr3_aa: CSAREVGESTDTQYF
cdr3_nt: TGCAGTGCTAGAGAGGTAGGAGAGAGCACAGATACGCAGTATTTT

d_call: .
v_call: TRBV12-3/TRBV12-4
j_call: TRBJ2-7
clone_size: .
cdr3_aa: CASSLRSNYEQYF
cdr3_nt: TGTGCCAGCAGTTTACGTAGCAACTACGAGCAGTACTTC

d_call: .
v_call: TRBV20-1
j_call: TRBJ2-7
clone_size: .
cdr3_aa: CSASRGSYEQYF
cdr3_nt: TGCAGTGCTAGTAGGGGTAGCTACGAGCAGTACTTC

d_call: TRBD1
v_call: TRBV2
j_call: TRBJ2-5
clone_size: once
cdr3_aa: CASSEFGDRGQETQYF
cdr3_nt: TGTGCCAGCAGTGAGTTTGGGGACAGGGGCCAAGAGACCCAGTACTTC

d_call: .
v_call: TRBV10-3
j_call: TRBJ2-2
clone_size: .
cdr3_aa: CAISETRTGELFF
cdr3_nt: TGTGCCATCAGTGAGACGCGGACCGGGGAGCTGTTTTTT

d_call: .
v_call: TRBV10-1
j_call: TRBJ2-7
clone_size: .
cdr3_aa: CASSERDYEQYF
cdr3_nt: TGCGCCAGCAGTGAACGGGACTACGAGCAGTACTTC

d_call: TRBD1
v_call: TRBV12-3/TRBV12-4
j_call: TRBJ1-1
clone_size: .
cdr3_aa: CASSLGTVEIGEAFF
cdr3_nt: TGTGCCAGCAGTTTGGGGACAGTGGAGATAGGTGAAGCTTTCTTT

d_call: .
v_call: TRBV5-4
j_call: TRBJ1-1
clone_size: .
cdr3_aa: CASSFKGNTEAFF
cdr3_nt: TGTGCCAGCAGCTTCAAGGGGAACACTGAAGCTTTCTTT

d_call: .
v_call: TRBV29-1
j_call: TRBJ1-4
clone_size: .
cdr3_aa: CSVEAGNEKLFF
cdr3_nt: TGCAGCGTTGAAGCCGGTAATGAAAAACTGTTTTTT

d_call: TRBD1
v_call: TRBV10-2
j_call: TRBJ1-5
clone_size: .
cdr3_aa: CASGIDRGGQPQHF
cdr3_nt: TGCGCCAGCGGCATCGACAGGGGCGGCCAGCCCCAGCATTTT

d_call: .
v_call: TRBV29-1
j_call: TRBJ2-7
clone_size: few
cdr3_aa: CSVSGQAAYEQYF
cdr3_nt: TGCAGCGTTTCGGGGCAGGCGGCCTACGAGCAGTACTTC

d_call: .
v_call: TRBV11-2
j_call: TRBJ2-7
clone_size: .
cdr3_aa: CASSSTRQSYEQYF
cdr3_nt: TGTGCCAGCAGCTCTACGCGACAGTCCTACGAGCAGTACTTC

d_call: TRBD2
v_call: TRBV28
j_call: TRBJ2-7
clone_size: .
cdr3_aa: CASSSTSGRAYEQYF
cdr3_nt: TGTGCCAGCAGTTCTACTAGCGGGAGGGCCTACGAGCAGTACTTC

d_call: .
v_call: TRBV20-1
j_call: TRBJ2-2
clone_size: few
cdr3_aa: CSANTGELFF
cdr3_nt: TGCAGTGCGAACACCGGGGAGCTGTTTTTT

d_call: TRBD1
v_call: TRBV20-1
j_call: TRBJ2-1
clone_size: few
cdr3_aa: CSATHGDRGMGEQFF
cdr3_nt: TGCAGTGCTACCCATGGTGACAGGGGTATGGGTGAGCAGTTCTTC

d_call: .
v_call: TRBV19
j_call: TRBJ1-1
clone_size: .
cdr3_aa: CASSIVGRGPNTEAFF
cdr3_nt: TGTGCCAGTAGTATAGTAGGCAGGGGCCCGAACACTGAAGCTTTCTTT